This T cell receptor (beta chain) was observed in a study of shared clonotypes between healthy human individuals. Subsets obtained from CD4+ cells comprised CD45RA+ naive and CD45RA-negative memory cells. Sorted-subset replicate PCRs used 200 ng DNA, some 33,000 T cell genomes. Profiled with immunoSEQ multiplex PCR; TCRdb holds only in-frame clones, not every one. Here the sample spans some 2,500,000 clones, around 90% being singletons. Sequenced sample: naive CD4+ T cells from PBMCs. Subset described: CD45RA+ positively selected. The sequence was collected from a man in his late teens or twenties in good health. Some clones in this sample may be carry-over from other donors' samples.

In nucleotides, the CDR3 is TGCGCCAGCAGCCAAGTGGCACAGGGGCATTACGAGCAGTACTTC. It specifies CASSQVAQGHYEQYF. J is TRBJ2-5 and V is TRBV4-3, with 7 bases aligning to TRBD1. Judging by the DNA end, TRBJ2-7 fits better; the J call may be wrong. Germline assignment: CDR1 LGHNA and CDR2 YSLEER. The length of the CDR3 is 15 residues.